Below are 3 T cell receptor beta chains sequenced from a single sample in a study of CD4 T cell repertoires in COVID-19. The method was immunoSEQ multiplex PCR; TCRdb's version includes in-frame clones alone and lacks a portion of them. Among approximately 79,000 clones, 83% were seen once, and the ten largest hold about 0.58%. Here the sequenced sample was CD4+ T cells from peripheral blood, taken after recovery from COVID-19. The receptors originated from a human donor who had COVID-19.

J is TRBJ2-7 and V is TRBV15; tentative D call: TRBD2 (5 bases). The ends were cut back, 1 base at V and 5 bases at J, with 15 bases in the middle. The germline V gene encodes CDR1 LNHNV and CDR2 YYDKDF (reference sequence). CDR3 length equals 15 residues. Here the CDR3 reads CATSRAIGVVDEQYF. In DNA form, the CDR3 reads TGTGCCACCAGCAGAGCCATCGGGGTTGTTGACGAGCAGTACTTC.

The chain has TRBV5-1 and TRBJ2-2; no clear D gene. V was pared by 4 bases and J by 2 bases, with 9 bases between. The germline gives CDR1 SGHRS, CDR2 YFSETQ. The CDR3 sequence is 14 residues long. The CDR3 spells CASSTHSNTGELFF. The CDR3 DNA sequence: TGCGCCAGCAGCACCCACTCTAACACCGGGGAGCTGTTTTTT.

The chain is built from TRBV11-3 and TRBJ2-5; TRBD2 is a possible D gene (7 bases). In germline, CDR1 is SGHNT, CDR2 YENEEA. CDR3 size: 14 residues. Trimming took off 4 bases at V and 5 bases at J, with 14 bases between the two ends. CDR3 in amino acids: CASSWGGLEETQYF. The CDR3 DNA reads as TGTGCCAGCAGCTGGGGGGGCTTAGAGGAGACCCAGTACTTC.